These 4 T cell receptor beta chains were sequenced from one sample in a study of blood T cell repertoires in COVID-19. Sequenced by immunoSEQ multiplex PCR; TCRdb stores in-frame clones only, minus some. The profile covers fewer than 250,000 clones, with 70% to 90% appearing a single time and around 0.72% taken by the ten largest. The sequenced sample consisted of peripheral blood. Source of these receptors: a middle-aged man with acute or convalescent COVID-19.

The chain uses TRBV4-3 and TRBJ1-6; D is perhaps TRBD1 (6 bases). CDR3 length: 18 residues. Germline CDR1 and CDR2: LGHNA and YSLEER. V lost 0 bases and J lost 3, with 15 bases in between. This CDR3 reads CASSQDTAGADYNSPLHF. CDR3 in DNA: TGCGCCAGCAGCCAAGATACGGCAGGGGCGGACTATAATTCACCCCTCCACTTT.

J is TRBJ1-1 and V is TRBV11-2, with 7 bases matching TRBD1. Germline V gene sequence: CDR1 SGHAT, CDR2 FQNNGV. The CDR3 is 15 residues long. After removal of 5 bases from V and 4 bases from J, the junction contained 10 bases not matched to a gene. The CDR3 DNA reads TGTGCCAGCAGCATTTACAGGGGCCGCGGCACTGAAGCTTTCTTT. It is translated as CASSIYRGRGTEAFF. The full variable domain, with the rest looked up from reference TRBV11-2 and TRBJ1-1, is EAGVAQSPRYKIIEKRQSVAFWCNPISGHATLYWYQQILGQGPKLLIQFQNNGVVDDSQLPKDRFSAERLKGVDSTLKIQPAKLEDSAVYLCASSIYRGRGTEAFFGQGTRLTVV.

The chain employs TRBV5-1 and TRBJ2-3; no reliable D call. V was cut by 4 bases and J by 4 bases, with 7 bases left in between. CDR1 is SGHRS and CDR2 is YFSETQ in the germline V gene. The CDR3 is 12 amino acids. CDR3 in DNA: TGCGCCAGCAGCCTCAGGCCAGATACGCAGTATTTT. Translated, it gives CASSLRPDTQYF.

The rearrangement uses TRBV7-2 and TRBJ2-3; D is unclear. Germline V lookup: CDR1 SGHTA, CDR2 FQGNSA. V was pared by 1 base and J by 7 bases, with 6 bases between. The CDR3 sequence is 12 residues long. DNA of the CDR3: TGTGCCAGCAGCTTAGACGGGTATACGCAGTATTTT. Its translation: CASSLDGYTQYF.